This T cell receptor beta chain originates from a study of blood T cell repertoires in COVID-19. Study as a whole: Spain, Italy and the United States supplied samples that represented acute and convalescent COVID-19. PBMCs, B-cell-depleted T cells, or T cells were the source of the cDNA or gDNA that made up the material.

V gave up 5 bases and J gave up 6 bases; unmatched junction bases: 6. CDR3 length: 13 residues. Germline V CDR1 and CDR2: MNHEY, SVGAGI. Original methodology: Using reference gene primer amplification, nucleated cell counts were estimated. Here immunoSEQ multiplex PCR was the method, and the copy in TCRdb shows in-frame clones only, minus some. The V and J calls and clone size come from that table; D and trimming were worked out from the DNA. The data show 190,000 or so clones, 85% to 90% seen once. What was sequenced was peripheral blood. The sequence derives from a woman aged 18-29 years who had recovered from COVID-19. The chain employs TRBV6-5 and TRBJ1-2, with 7 bases fitting TRBD1. CDR3 nucleotides: TGTGCCAGCAGTCGGACAGGAGAAGATGGCTACACCTTC. This codes for CASSRTGEDGYTF.